This T cell receptor (beta chain) appears in the sequencing data of a study of cytomegalovirus exposure and HLA in healthy donors. Across the study: Unique TCRs numbering about 85 million, obtained from HLA-typed donors, made up an early data release. Genotyping of 300 to 450 donors showed that 80% to 85% belonged to the Caucasian-associated ancestry cluster.

PCR was performed using 60 Vbeta and 13 Jbeta primers. Produced via immunoSEQ multiplex PCR; TCRdb's table is partial and in-frame only. The table has around 200,000 clones, 77% seen once. Whole-study results and caveats: Accurate prediction of most subjects' HLA-A and HLA-B alleles from TCR beta sequences was reported. Later analysis demonstrated an association between a missense DCLRE1C variant and TCR beta V- and J-gene trimming.

With regard to this clone: As yet, its antigen is unknown.

The sequenced material came from PBMCs. The origin of this receptor is an older woman in good health and CMV-seropositive.

CDR3 residues: CASSPGLAAYFDEQFF. The CDR3, as DNA: TGCGCCAGCAGCCCGGGACTAGCGGCCTACTTCGATGAGCAGTTCTTC. The chain employs TRBV5-1 and TRBJ2-1; 11 nucleotides line up with TRBD2. This CDR3 comprises 16 residues. In germline, CDR1 is SGHRS, CDR2 YFSETQ. The trim removed 4 bases at V and 8 bases at J, leaving 11 bases unmatched.